This T cell receptor (beta chain) was recorded in a study of T cell responses to AZD1222 COVID-19 vaccine. Trimming left V 7 bases short and J 6 bases short, with 12 bases between. The CDR3 runs to 12 residues. Germline V gene data show CDR1 as MNHEY and CDR2 as SVGAGI. Whether given at about 4 or about 12 weeks, second doses were pooled. TCRdb's copy holds only in-frame clones and misses some; the assay was immunoSEQ multiplex PCR. The sample contains tens of thousands of clones, approximately 85% of which appear only once. The origin of this receptor is an adult who received the AZD1222 COVID-19 vaccine. V is TRBV6-5 and J is TRBJ1-1, with D hard to call. This specimen consisted of peripheral blood, obtained 28 days after the second AZD1222 dose. DNA for the CDR3: TGTGCCAGCATTCTTACCGGACCTGAAGCTTTCTTT. Its translation is CASILTGPEAFF.